Below are 24 T cell receptor beta chains sequenced from a single sample in a study of T cell changes during pregnancy in multiple sclerosis. Only in-frame clones appear in the TCRdb table, and some are missing; sequencing was by immunoSEQ multiplex PCR. Of around 81,000 clones listed, more than 90% are singletons. Sequenced here: peripheral blood, sampled after pregnancy. Source of these receptors: a female donor in good health, enrolled as a control in a pregnancy study.

V gene TRBV28 combines with J gene TRBJ2-1; perhaps TRBD2 as D (6 bases). The CDR3 spans 14 residues. V lost 2 bases and J lost 9, with 14 bases in between. Germline V gene sequence: CDR1 MDHEN, CDR2 SYDVKM. This CDR3 reads CASSLPRRASEQFF. As DNA, the CDR3 is TGTGCCAGCAGTTTACCCCGGAGGGCCAGTGAGCAGTTCTTC.

The chain uses TRBV4-1 and TRBJ1-5, with TRBD1 as a possible D gene (6 bases). CDR1 is MGHRA, CDR2 YSYEKL, per germline. There are 15 residues in the CDR3. Trimming left V 0 bases short and J 4 bases short, with 10 bases between. The CDR3, as DNA: TGCGCCAGCAGCCAAGACCCGGACAGAAATCAGCCCCAGCATTTT. Its translation is CASSQDPDRNQPQHF.

V gene TRBV5-4 combines with J gene TRBJ2-7; TRBD2 aligns across 7 bases. The CDR3 totals 15 residues. V was clipped by 3 bases and J by 5 bases; unmatched bases: 11. Germline V gene lookup returns CDR1 SGHNT and CDR2 YYREEE (reference sequence). Here the CDR3 reads CASSWKGLSTHEQYF. CDR3 coding DNA: TGTGCCAGCAGCTGGAAGGGACTAAGCACCCACGAGCAGTACTTC.

The chain links TRBV27 to TRBJ1-2, with 10 nucleotides matching TRBD1. The germline CDR1 and CDR2 sequences are MNHEY and SMNVEV (reference sequence). The CDR3 consists of 17 residues. With V trimmed by 5 bases and J by 6 bases, 15 bases remained unmatched. Here the CDR3 DNA reads TGTGCCAGCAGTCTCCTCCGGGGACAGGGGACCCCAGATGGCTACACCTTC. It translates to CASSLLRGQGTPDGYTF.

The rearrangement joins TRBV5-6 to TRBJ2-7; 8 bases align to TRBD1. Germline trimming cut 6 bases from V and 4 bases from J; bases unmatched to any gene: 6. CDR3 size: 13 residues. Germline CDR1 and CDR2: SGHDT and YYEEEE. The CDR3, as DNA: TGTGCCAGCACCAGACAGGGGATATACGAGCAGTACTTC. It codes for CASTRQGIYEQYF.

The gene calls are TRBV28 and TRBJ2-1; D unclear. The CDR3 has 19 amino acids. The germline V and J ends were trimmed by 1 base and 1 base, with 20 bases remaining between them. Per the germline V gene, CDR1 is MDHEN and CDR2 is SYDVKM. CDR3 coding DNA: TGTGCCAGCAGTTTATTCCTGATACAGCTGGCCGTTTCCTACAATGAGCAGTTCTTC. This codes for CASSLFLIQLAVSYNEQFF. Supplemented by reference TRBV28 and TRBJ2-1, the full variable domain reads DVKVTQSSRYLVKRTGEKVFLECVQDMDHENMFWYRQDPGLGLRLIYFSYDVKMKEKGDIPEGYSVSREKKERFSLILESASTNQTSMYLCASSLFLIQLAVSYNEQFFGPGTRLTVL.

The chain couples TRBV5-4 to TRBJ2-3; 9 nucleotides agree with TRBD1. The V gene end was trimmed by 4 bases and the J gene end by 4 bases; junction bases not matched to a gene: 13. The germline CDR1 and CDR2 sequences are SGHNT and YYREEE (reference sequence). The CDR3 has 17 residues. The CDR3 bases are TGTGCCAGCAGCGTACTAACAGGGGGCAGGGTGTCAGATACGCAGTATTTT. Translated: CASSVLTGGRVSDTQYF. Using reference TRBV5-4 and TRBJ2-3 for the parts outside the CDR3, the full variable domain is ETGVTQSPTHLIKTRGQQVTLRCSSQSGHNTVSWYQQALGQGPQFIFQYYREEENGRGNFPPRFSGLQFPNYSSELNVNALELDDSALYLCASSVLTGGRVSDTQYFGPGTRLTVL.

This chain connects TRBV12-2 to TRBJ1-1; TRBD1 was called by the table and not checked on the DNA. TRBV12-2 is described as a pseudogene. The CDR3 totals 15 residues. This CDR3 reads CASRLDGQGRAEAFF. The CDR3 region has the DNA TGTGCAAGTCGCTTAGATGGACAGGGAAGGGCTGAAGCTTTCTTT.

The chain links TRBV5-1 to TRBJ2-2, with 13 bases fitting TRBD2. V was pared by 2 bases and J by 6 bases, with 1 base of the junction left unmatched. The CDR3 has 15 amino acids. Germline CDR1 is SGHRS and CDR2 is YFSETQ. CDR3 protein: CASSLTSGRAGELFF. The CDR3 coding sequence is TGCGCCAGCAGCTTAACTAGCGGGAGGGCCGGGGAGCTGTTTTTT.

J is TRBJ1-1 and V is TRBV7-9; 8 bases fit TRBD1. Germline CDR1 SEHNR, CDR2 FQNEAQ (reference sequence). The CDR3 has 17 amino acids. V was clipped by 4 bases and J by 6 bases; unmatched bases: 16. For the CDR3, the DNA is TGTGCCAGCAGCTGGACAGGGCCGGCGGGGGCGAAGCCTGAAGCTTTCTTT. Encoded protein: CASSWTGPAGAKPEAFF.

This rearrangement joins TRBV5-6 to TRBJ1-1, with D unclear. CDR3 length: 15 residues. V gave up 1 base and J gave up 0 bases, with 10 bases separating them. Per the germline V gene, CDR1 is SGHDT and CDR2 is YYEEEE. The CDR3 is CASSLPSGVNTEAFF. In DNA, the CDR3 is TGTGCCAGCAGCTTGCCCTCCGGAGTGAACACTGAAGCTTTCTTT.

This clone has a single count. CDR3 in amino acids: CASSAITDTQYF. The CDR3, as DNA: TGTGCCAGTAGTGCTATAACAGATACGCAGTATTTT. The gene calls are TRBV19 and TRBJ2-3; D not certain. Germline V lookup: CDR1 LNHDA, CDR2 SQIVND (reference sequence). Deletions cut 5 bases from V and 3 bases from J, with 6 bases between. The CDR3 has 12 amino acids.

This chain joins TRBV28 and TRBJ1-5; tentatively, D is TRBD1 (6 bases). The length of the CDR3 is 16 residues. Trimming removed 5 bases at V and 7 bases at J, with 21 bases between. Germline CDR1 reads MDHEN; CDR2 reads SYDVKM. The DNA of the CDR3 is TGTGCCAGCAGTGGGGGGGGAGGGGGATCGGGACAGCCCCAGCATTTT. This gives the protein CASSGGGGGSGQPQHF.

This clone was seen only a few times. Other DNA sequences from this sample encode an identical CDR3 as well. The chain joins TRBV6-1 to TRBJ2-3, with 14 bases lining up with TRBD2. This CDR3 comprises 15 residues. Germline CDR1 MNHNS, CDR2 SASEGT. V was pared by 4 bases and J by 4 bases, with 1 base of the junction left unmatched. CDR3 in amino acids: CASSGLAGGPDTQYF. In nucleotides, the CDR3 is TGTGCCAGCAGTGGACTAGCGGGAGGGCCAGATACGCAGTATTTT.

The CDR3 bases are TGTGCCAGCAGCTTCGGGACAGATATCTACGAGCAGTACTTC. Protein sequence: CASSFGTDIYEQYF. The chain joins TRBV7-9 to TRBJ2-7; 7 bases line up with TRBD1. Germline assignment: CDR1 SEHNR and CDR2 FQNEAQ (reference sequence). V lost 3 bases, J lost 3 bases, and 5 bases stayed unmatched. The length of the CDR3 is 14 residues.

This chain joins TRBV28 and TRBJ2-4; the D gene is possibly TRBD2 (6 bases). Germline V CDR1 and CDR2: MDHEN, SYDVKM. V was clipped by 4 bases and J by 9 bases, with 16 bases between them. The CDR3 covers 14 residues. The CDR3: CASSSGDPGGIQYF. CDR3 nucleotides: TGTGCCAGCAGTTCCGGGGATCCCGGGGGCATTCAGTACTTC. The variable domain in full, with the rest retrieved from reference TRBV28 and TRBJ2-4, is DVKVTQSSRYLVKRTGEKVFLECVQDMDHENMFWYRQDPGLGLRLIYFSYDVKMKEKGDIPEGYSVSREKKERFSLILESASTNQTSMYLCASSSGDPGGIQYFGAGTRLSVL.

The chain employs TRBV4-3 and TRBJ2-7, with D maybe TRBD1 (6 bases). Per the germline V gene, CDR1 is LGHNA and CDR2 is YSLEER. This CDR3 comprises 14 residues. The germline V and J ends were trimmed by 4 bases and 2 bases, with 12 bases remaining between them. This CDR3 is CASSRERTAYEQYF. CDR3 DNA: TGCGCCAGCAGCCGGGAGAGGACAGCCTACGAGCAGTACTTC.

This clone was detected only a few times. The chain joins TRBV7-2 to TRBJ2-1; tentative D call: TRBD1 (6 bases). V lost 2 bases and J lost 2, with 13 bases in between. Germline CDR1 and CDR2: SGHTA and FQGNSA. This CDR3 comprises 16 residues. The chain's CDR3 is CASSLSGANPYNEQFF. The CDR3 DNA sequence: TGTGCCAGCAGCTTATCAGGGGCTAACCCCTACAATGAGCAGTTCTTC.

This chain's CDR3 is CATRDRGGRSYTGELFF. The CDR3 DNA reads TGTGCCACCAGAGACAGGGGAGGGCGGTCGTACACCGGGGAGCTGTTTTTT. The V gene is TRBV15, the J gene TRBJ2-2; perhaps TRBD1 as D (8 bases). The CDR3 is 17 amino acids. CDR1 LNHNV and CDR2 YYDKDF come from the germline V gene (reference sequence). V was clipped by 6 bases and J by 3 bases, with 20 bases between them.

This clone has just a few counts. V gene TRBV28 combines with J gene TRBJ1-1; D perhaps matches TRBD1 (6 bases). The germline V and J ends were trimmed by 3 bases and 7 bases, with 6 bases remaining between them. Germline CDR1 MDHEN, CDR2 SYDVKM. This CDR3 spans 11 amino acids. The CDR3 protein is CASSLDSEAFF. The CDR3 nucleotides read TGTGCCAGCAGTTTGGACAGTGAAGCTTTCTTT.

The chain combines TRBV2 with TRBJ2-7; 8 nucleotides match TRBD2. The CDR3 covers 15 residues. CDR1 and CDR2 (germline): SNHLY, FYNNEI. The V gene end was trimmed by 0 bases and the J gene end by 3 bases; junction bases not matched to a gene: 4. The CDR3 sequence is CASSEARGAYYEQYF. In nucleotides, the CDR3 is TGTGCCAGCAGTGAAGCGCGGGGGGCTTACTACGAGCAGTACTTC.

The chain employs TRBV19 and TRBJ1-1; tentative D call: TRBD1 (5 bases). Germline-derived CDR1 and CDR2 are LNHDA and SQIVND (reference sequence). The CDR3 covers 13 residues. Trimming left V 7 bases short and J 3 bases short, with 12 bases between. In DNA, the CDR3 is TGTGCCAGTACCCAGGGAGGGCACACTGAAGCTTTCTTT. It specifies CASTQGGHTEAFF.

This clone was detected once. V is TRBV11-2 and J is TRBJ1-4, with 8 positions matching TRBD1. The J segment lost 0 bases and the V segment lost 5 bases, leaving 5 bases of the junction unmatched. This CDR3 has 16 residues. Germline V gene lookup returns CDR1 SGHAT and CDR2 FQNNGV. CDR3 DNA sequence: TGTGCCAGCAGCCCGGGACAGGTGCCAACTAATGAAAAACTGTTTTTT. Its translation is CASSPGQVPTNEKLFF.

This chain uses TRBV7-8 with TRBJ2-7, with a possible D match to TRBD2 (5 bases). V was shortened by 1 base and J by 7 bases, with 11 bases between the two germline ends. This CDR3 has 13 residues. The V gene's germline CDR1 is SGHVS and CDR2 FQNEAQ. CDR3 sequence (DNA): TGTGCCAGCAGCTTAGGGACTGTCGGGGAGCAGTACTTC. Amino acids: CASSLGTVGEQYF. The full variable domain, rest sourced from reference TRBV7-8 and TRBJ2-7, is GAGVSQSPRYKVAKRGQDVALRCDPISGHVSLFWYQQALGQGPEFLTYFQNEAQLDKSGLPSDRFFAERPEGSVSTLKIQRTQQEDSAVYLCASSLGTVGEQYFGPGTRLTVT.